This T cell receptor beta chain is from a study of OX40 agonist ivuxolimab in advanced cancers. Overall study context: Every 2 weeks, patients got intravenous ivuxolimab at one of six dose levels (0.01-10 mg/kg). The diagnoses of dose-escalation patients were hepatocellular carcinoma, melanoma, renal cell or head and neck cancer. Patients were 82.7% male with ages roughly 20 to 90, mean around 61.

This clone was observed a single time. Looked up from germline, CDR1 is SGHRS and CDR2 is YFSETQ. V dropped 0 bases and J dropped 3 bases, with 21 bases sitting between them. The CDR3 runs to 18 residues. Using immunoSEQ multiplex PCR, the repertoire was profiled, and TCRdb retains in-frame clones only, with some absent. This sample has around 100,000 clones; about 90% occur once, and the top ten carry around 0.15%. This chain uses TRBV5-1 with TRBJ1-2; possibly TRBD1 for D (5 bases). The sequenced sample was CD4+ or CD8+ T cells sorted from blood, obtained in a trial of the OX40 agonist ivuxolimab. The receptor's source is an adult with an advanced solid tumor such as melanoma, head and neck, liver or kidney cancer. The CDR3: CASSLVRDRNLPHYGYTF. The CDR3 DNA reads as TGCGCCAGCAGCTTGGTCCGGGACCGAAACTTGCCCCACTATGGCTACACCTTC. Combining the CDR3 with reference TRBV5-1 and TRBJ1-2 gives the whole variable domain KAGVTQTPRYLIKTRGQQVTLSCSPISGHRSVSWYQQTPGQGLQFLFEYFSETQRNKGNFPGRFSGRQFSNSRSEMNVSTLELGDSALYLCASSLVRDRNLPHYGYTFGSGTRLTVV.